This record looks at one TCR beta chain sequence and its context. The antigen is unknown. TCR cDNA received a 3' ligated oligonucleotide that carried a UMI. Whole blood, 2 to 2.5 ml, came from adult healthy volunteers. This sample is drawn from a study of naive and memory T cell subsets. Broader study findings: Potentially, T cell activation and differentiation skew this RNA-based measurement.

V was cut by 4 bases and J by 9 bases, with 17 bases left in between. From germline, CDR1 is SGHRS and CDR2 YFSETQ. The CDR3 sequence is 14 residues long. Ligated cDNA underwent four rounds of PCR with nested alpha and beta constant region primers and SP2. Alpha and beta constant region primers primed reverse transcription for blood and skin samples. One entry per CDR3 protein results from TCRdb running MiXCR on the 5' RACE reads. The sample holds 25,000 to 35,000 distinct CDR3 sequences, approximately 15% seen once. The clonotype was recovered from a female donor in good health. The V call is TRBV5-1, the J call TRBJ2-1, with a weak D call TRBD2 (7 bases). CDR3 coding DNA: TGCGCCAGCAGCCCGAGGGGCGGGGGCATTGAGCAGTTCTTC. Its protein product is CASSPRGGGIEQFF.